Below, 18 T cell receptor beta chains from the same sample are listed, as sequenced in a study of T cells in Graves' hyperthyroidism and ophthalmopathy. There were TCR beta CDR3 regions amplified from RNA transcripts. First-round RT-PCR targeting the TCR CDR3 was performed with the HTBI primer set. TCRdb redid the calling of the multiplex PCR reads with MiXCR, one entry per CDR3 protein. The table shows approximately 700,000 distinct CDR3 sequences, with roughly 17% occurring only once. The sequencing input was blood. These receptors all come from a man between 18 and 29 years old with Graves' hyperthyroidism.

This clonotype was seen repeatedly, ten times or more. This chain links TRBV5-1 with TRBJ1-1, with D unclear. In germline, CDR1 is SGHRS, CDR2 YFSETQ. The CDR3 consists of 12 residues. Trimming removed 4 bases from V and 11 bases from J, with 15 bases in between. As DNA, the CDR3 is TGCGCCAGCAGCCCGTCCGGGGAGGACGCTTTCTTT. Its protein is CASSPSGEDAFF.

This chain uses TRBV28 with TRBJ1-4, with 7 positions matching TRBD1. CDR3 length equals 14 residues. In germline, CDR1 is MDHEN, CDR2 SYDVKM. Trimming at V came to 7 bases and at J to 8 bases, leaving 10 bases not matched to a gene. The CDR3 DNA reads TGTGCCAGCAACTCAGGGGGGGCGGAAGAAAAACTGTTTTTT. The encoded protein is CASNSGGAEEKLFF. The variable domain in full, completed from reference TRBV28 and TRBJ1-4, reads DVKVTQSSRYLVKRTGEKVFLECVQDMDHENMFWYRQDPGLGLRLIYFSYDVKMKEKGDIPEGYSVSREKKERFSLILESASTNQTSMYLCASNSGGAEEKLFFGSGTQLSVL.

The CDR3 reads CATSDFSGGSGGYTF. The CDR3 bases are TGTGCCACCAGTGATTTCTCGGGGGGCTCCGGGGGCTACACCTTC. This rearrangement joins TRBV24-1 to TRBJ1-2, with a possible D match to TRBD1 (6 bases). CDR3 length equals 15 residues. Germline V gene lookup returns CDR1 KGHDR and CDR2 SFDVKD. Trimming stripped 1 base from V and 8 bases from J, with 16 bases between.

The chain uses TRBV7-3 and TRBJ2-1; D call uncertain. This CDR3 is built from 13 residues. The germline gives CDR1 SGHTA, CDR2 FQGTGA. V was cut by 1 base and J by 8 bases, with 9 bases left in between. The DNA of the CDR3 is TGTGCCAGCAGCTTAAGCAGGTCGGATGAGCAGTTCTTC. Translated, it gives CASSLSRSDEQFF.

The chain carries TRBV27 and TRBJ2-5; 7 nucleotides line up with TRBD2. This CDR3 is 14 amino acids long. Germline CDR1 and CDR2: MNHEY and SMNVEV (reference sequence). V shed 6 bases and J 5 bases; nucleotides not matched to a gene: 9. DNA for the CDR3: TGTGCCAGCAGGTCCTTAGCGGGTTGGGAGACCCAGTACTTC. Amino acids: CASRSLAGWETQYF.

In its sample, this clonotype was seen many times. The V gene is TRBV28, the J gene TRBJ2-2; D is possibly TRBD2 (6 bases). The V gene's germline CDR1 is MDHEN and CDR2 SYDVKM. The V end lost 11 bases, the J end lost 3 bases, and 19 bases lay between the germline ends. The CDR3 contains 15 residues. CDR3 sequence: CAATTGGIYTGELFF. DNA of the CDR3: TGTGCCGCGACCACGGGCGGGATTTACACCGGGGAGCTGTTTTTT.

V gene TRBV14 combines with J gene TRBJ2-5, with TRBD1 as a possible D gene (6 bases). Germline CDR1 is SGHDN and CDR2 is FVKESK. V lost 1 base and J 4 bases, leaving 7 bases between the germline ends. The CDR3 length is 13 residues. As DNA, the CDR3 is TGTGCCAGCAGCCAAGCACAGGGAGAGACCCAGTACTTC. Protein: CASSQAQGETQYF.

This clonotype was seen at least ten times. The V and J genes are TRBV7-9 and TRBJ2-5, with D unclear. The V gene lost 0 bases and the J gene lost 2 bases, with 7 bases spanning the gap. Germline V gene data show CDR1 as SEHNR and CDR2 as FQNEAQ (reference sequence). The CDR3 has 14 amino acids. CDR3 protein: CASSLAMGQETQYF. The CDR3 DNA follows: TGTGCCAGCAGCTTAGCGATGGGGCAAGAGACCCAGTACTTC. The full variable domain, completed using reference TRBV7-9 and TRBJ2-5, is DTGVSQNPRHKITKRGQNVTFRCDPISEHNRLYWYRQTLGQGPEFLTYFQNEAQLEKSRLLSDRFSAERPKGSFSTLEIQRTEQGDSAMYLCASSLAMGQETQYFGPGTRLLVL.

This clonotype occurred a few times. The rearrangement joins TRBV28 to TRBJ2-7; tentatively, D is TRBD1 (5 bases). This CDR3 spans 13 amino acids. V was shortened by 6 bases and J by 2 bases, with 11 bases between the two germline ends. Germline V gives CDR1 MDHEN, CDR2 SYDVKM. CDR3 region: CASRAGPPYEQYF. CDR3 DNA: TGTGCCAGCAGGGCAGGGCCCCCCTACGAGCAGTACTTC.

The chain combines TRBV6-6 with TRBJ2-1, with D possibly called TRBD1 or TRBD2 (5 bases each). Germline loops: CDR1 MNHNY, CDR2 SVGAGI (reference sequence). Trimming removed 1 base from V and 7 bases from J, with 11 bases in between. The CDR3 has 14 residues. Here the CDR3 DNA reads TGTGCCAGCAGTTACTACGGGGACCAAAATGAGCAGTTCTTC. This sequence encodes CASSYYGDQNEQFF.

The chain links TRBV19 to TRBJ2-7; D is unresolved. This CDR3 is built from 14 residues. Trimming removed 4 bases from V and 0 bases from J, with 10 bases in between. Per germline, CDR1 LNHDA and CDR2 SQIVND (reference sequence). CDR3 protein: CASSKGQFSYEQYF. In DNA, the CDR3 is TGTGCCAGTAGTAAAGGGCAGTTCTCCTACGAGCAGTACTTC.

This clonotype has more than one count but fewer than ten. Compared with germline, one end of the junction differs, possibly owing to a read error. The CDR3 loop reads CTSSFSGRAGYNEQFF. The CDR3 DNA reads as TGCACCAGCAGCTTTAGCGGGAGGGCCGGCTACAATGAGCAGTTCTTC. This chain links TRBV5-1 with TRBJ2-1, with 11 nucleotides matching TRBD2. Germline-derived CDR1 and CDR2 are SGHRS and YFSETQ. There are 16 residues in the CDR3.

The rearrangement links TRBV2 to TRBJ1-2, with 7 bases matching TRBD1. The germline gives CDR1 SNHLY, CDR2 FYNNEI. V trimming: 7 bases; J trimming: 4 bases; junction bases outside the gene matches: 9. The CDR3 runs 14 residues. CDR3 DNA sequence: TGTGCCAGCAATCCTCGCAGGGGGATCTATGGCTACACCTTC. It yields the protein CASNPRRGIYGYTF.

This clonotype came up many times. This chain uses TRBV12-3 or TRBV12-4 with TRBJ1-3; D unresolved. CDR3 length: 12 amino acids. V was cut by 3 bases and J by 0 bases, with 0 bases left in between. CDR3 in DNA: TGTGCCAGCAGTTTCTCTGGAAACACCATATATTTT. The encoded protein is CASSFSGNTIYF.

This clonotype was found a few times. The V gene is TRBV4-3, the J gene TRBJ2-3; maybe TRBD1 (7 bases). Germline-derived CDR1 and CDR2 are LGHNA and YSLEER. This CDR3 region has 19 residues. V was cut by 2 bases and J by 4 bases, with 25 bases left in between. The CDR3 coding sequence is TGCGCCAGCAGCCAAAGGGTCGCTCAGGGGGGAGGAGGAGCAGATACGCAGTATTTT. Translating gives CASSQRVAQGGGGADTQYF.

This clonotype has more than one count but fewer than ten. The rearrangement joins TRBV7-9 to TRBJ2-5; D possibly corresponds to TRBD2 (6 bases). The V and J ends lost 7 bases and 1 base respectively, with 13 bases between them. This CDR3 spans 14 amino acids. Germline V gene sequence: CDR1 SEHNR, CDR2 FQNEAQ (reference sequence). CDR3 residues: CASTPGVSQETQYF. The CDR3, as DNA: TGTGCCAGCACCCCGGGGGTTTCCCAAGAGACCCAGTACTTC.

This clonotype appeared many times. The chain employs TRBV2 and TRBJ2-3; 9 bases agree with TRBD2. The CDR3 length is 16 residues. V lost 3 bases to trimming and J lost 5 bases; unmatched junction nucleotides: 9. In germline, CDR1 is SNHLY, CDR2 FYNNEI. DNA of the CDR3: TGTGCCAGCAGTGAGACCAGCCTTAGCGGGAGAGATACGCAGTATTTT. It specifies CASSETSLSGRDTQYF. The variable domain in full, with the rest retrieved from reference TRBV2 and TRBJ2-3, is EPEVTQTPSHQVTQMGQEVILRCVPISNHLYFYWYRQILGQKVEFLVSFYNNEISEKSEIFDDQFSVERPDGSNFTLKIRSTKLEDSAMYFCASSETSLSGRDTQYFGPGTRLTVL.

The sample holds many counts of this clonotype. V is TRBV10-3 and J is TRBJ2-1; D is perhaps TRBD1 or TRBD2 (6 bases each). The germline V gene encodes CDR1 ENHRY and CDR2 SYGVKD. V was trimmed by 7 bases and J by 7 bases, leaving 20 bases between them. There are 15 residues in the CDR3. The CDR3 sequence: CAIMGGHQGSNEQFF. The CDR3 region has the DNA TGTGCCATCATGGGAGGCCACCAGGGGAGTAATGAGCAGTTCTTC.